This TCR beta chain is from a study of cytomegalovirus exposure and HLA in healthy donors. Study-level background: Within the Caucasian-associated ancestry cluster were around 81% of the 350 to 400 genotyped donors. Study outcomes and limitations: Within an earlier analysis, most TCR beta V segments proved productive either about 87% or about 30% of the time.

In the PCR, 60 Vbeta and 13 Jbeta primers were used. Data came from immunoSEQ multiplex PCR; TCRdb stores just in-frame clones and leaves some out. The sample has tens of thousands of clones; roughly 80% are singletons. This clone was counted a few times. Its target is not known. Germline and junction disagree at one end, which may indicate a read error. Healthy individuals who donated bone marrow served as the donors. The CDR3 is 15 residues long. Germline values: CDR1 SSHAT, CDR2 FNYEAQ (reference sequence). The V call is TRBV7-7, the J call TRBJ2-7, with a weak D call TRBD2 (5 bases). The clonotype originates from a human donor in good health. The sample comprised PBMCs. CDR3 loop: CASSLTLARAYEQYF. In DNA, the CDR3 is TGTGCTAGCAGCTTAACCCTAGCTAGGGCCTACGAGCAGTACTTC.